This TCR beta chain appears in the sequencing data of a study of glioma-infiltrating T cells after dendritic cell vaccination. Study-level points and caveats: Longer survival after dendritic cell vaccination followed higher pretreatment TIL content.

Clones were sequenced by immunoSEQ multiplex PCR, and TCRdb holds only the in-frame ones, with some missing. This sample has about 99,000 clones, with 81% found just once. Germline V gene data show CDR1 as LNHDA and CDR2 as SQIVND (reference sequence). With 9 bases clipped from V and 11 bases from J, the junction kept 14 bases outside the gene matches. The CDR3 extends over 13 amino acids. Note on this clone: What it binds is not known.

The chain combines TRBV19 with TRBJ1-1; 8 positions match TRBD1. Sample: blood, taken before dendritic cell vaccination. This clonotype was sampled from a human donor with glioblastoma. The CDR3 coding sequence is TGTGCCAGCCGACAGGCGTTGACAGGGGCCGCTTTCTTT. Its translation is CASRQALTGAAFF.